These T cell receptor beta chains were read from a single sample in a study of blood T cell repertoires in COVID-19. The data were produced by immunoSEQ multiplex PCR, yet TCRdb's version contains in-frame clones alone and is incomplete. The table has about 150,000 clones, roughly 84% seen once. The sequencing sample was made of peripheral blood. The receptors were sampled from a woman of 80 years or more with active or convalescent COVID-19. Each CDR3 is given with its conserved first and last residue. The order of the fields is V gene, clone size, J gene, D gene, CDR3 DNA, CDR3 protein. The D gene is left open where the match is weak. Some rows mark clone size as missing; the rest say once, few, many or name a class of expanded clone.

V gene: TRBV5-1
clone size: once
J gene: TRBJ2-1
D gene: .
CDR3 DNA: TGCGCCAGCAGCAGTCAGAGCACAGGCAATGAGCAGTTCTTC
CDR3 protein: CASSSQSTGNEQFF

V gene: TRBV5-1
clone size: .
J gene: TRBJ2-1
D gene: .
CDR3 DNA: TGCGCCAGCCGTAGGACTGCCCGCTCCTACAATGAGCAGTTCTTC
CDR3 protein: CASRRTARSYNEQFF

V gene: TRBV5-1
clone size: .
J gene: TRBJ1-3
D gene: TRBD1
CDR3 DNA: TGCGCCAGCAGCTTGGCGACAGGGCTAAACACCATATATTTT
CDR3 protein: CASSLATGLNTIYF

V gene: TRBV9
clone size: .
J gene: TRBJ2-3
D gene: .
CDR3 DNA: TGTGCCAGCAGCGTAGCTCAGGGGAGAGATACGCAGTATTTT
CDR3 protein: CASSVAQGRDTQYF

V gene: TRBV3-1/TRBV3-2
clone size: few
J gene: TRBJ2-7
D gene: .
CDR3 DNA: TGTGCCAGCAGCCAAGATGCCCAGGCGGGGTACGAGCAGTACTTC
CDR3 protein: CASSQDAQAGYEQYF

V gene: TRBV12-3/TRBV12-4
clone size: .
J gene: TRBJ1-1
D gene: .
CDR3 DNA: TGTGCCAGCAAACAGCTTAACACTGAAGCTTTCTTT
CDR3 protein: CASKQLNTEAFF

V gene: TRBV14
clone size: once
J gene: TRBJ1-2
D gene: .
CDR3 DNA: TGTGCCAGCAGCCCCCAGTGGTCTGGTGGCTACACCTTC
CDR3 protein: CASSPQWSGGYTF

V gene: TRBV10-1
clone size: .
J gene: TRBJ1-1
D gene: .
CDR3 DNA: TGCGCCAGCAGTGGTAGTGGGGGGGGTACTGAAGCTTTCTTT
CDR3 protein: CASSGSGGGTEAFF

V gene: TRBV25-1
clone size: once
J gene: TRBJ1-5
D gene: .
CDR3 DNA: TGTGCCAGCAGTGAGGCAGGGGTTAACCGGGCCCAGCATTTT
CDR3 protein: CASSEAGVNRAQHF

V gene: TRBV30
clone size: once
J gene: TRBJ2-2
D gene: .
CDR3 DNA: TGTGCCTGGAGTTTACGAGGCAGGGGAATCGACGGGGAGCTGTTTTTT
CDR3 protein: CAWSLRGRGIDGELFF

V gene: TRBV10-3
clone size: .
J gene: TRBJ2-7
D gene: TRBD1
CDR3 DNA: TGTGCCATCAGAGACAGGGGTCCCGAGCAGTACTTC
CDR3 protein: CAIRDRGPEQYF

V gene: TRBV7-3
clone size: .
J gene: TRBJ2-7
D gene: TRBD1
CDR3 DNA: TGTGCCAGCAGCCGCGACAGGGGCTACGAGCAGTACTTC
CDR3 protein: CASSRDRGYEQYF

V gene: TRBV25-1
clone size: .
J gene: TRBJ2-7
D gene: TRBD1
CDR3 DNA: TGTGCCAGCCGGGACAGGGGAGCGGGCGAGCAGTACTTC
CDR3 protein: CASRDRGAGEQYF

V gene: TRBV19
clone size: .
J gene: TRBJ2-7
D gene: TRBD2
CDR3 DNA: TGTGCCAGTAGTATCCTCGGTAGCGGGAAGCCGTACGAGCAGTACTTC
CDR3 protein: CASSILGSGKPYEQYF

V gene: TRBV5-4
clone size: .
J gene: TRBJ1-6
D gene: .
CDR3 DNA: TGTGCCAGCACCAACACCCGAGGGAATTCACCCCTCCACTTT
CDR3 protein: CASTNTRGNSPLHF

V gene: TRBV5-4
clone size: once
J gene: TRBJ2-2
D gene: TRBD1
CDR3 DNA: TGTGCCAGCAGCTCCCCGGGACAGGCTTCCACCGGGGAGCTGTTTTTT
CDR3 protein: CASSSPGQASTGELFF

V gene: TRBV4-1
clone size: .
J gene: TRBJ1-3
D gene: .
CDR3 DNA: TGCGCCAGCAGCCACGTTATAGGGCAGGGCTCTGGAAACACCATATATTTT
CDR3 protein: CASSHVIGQGSGNTIYF

V gene: TRBV11-2
clone size: .
J gene: TRBJ2-7
D gene: TRBD2
CDR3 DNA: TGTGCCAGCAGCTTAGCGGGAGGTTTTACCTACGAGCAGTACTTC
CDR3 protein: CASSLAGGFTYEQYF

V gene: TRBV5-1
clone size: .
J gene: TRBJ2-6
D gene: .
CDR3 DNA: TGCGCCAGCAGCTTCTATAGGGGTGGTTCTGGGGCCAACGTCCTGACTTTC
CDR3 protein: CASSFYRGGSGANVLTF

V gene: TRBV3-1/TRBV3-2
clone size: .
J gene: TRBJ2-7
D gene: TRBD1
CDR3 DNA: TGTGCCAGCAGCCCGACAGGGTACGAGCAGTACTTC
CDR3 protein: CASSPTGYEQYF

V gene: TRBV28
clone size: .
J gene: TRBJ2-1
D gene: TRBD2
CDR3 DNA: TGTGCCAGCAGTTCGGAGGGGGCGGCTAGCGGGAAAATTTACAATGAGCAGTTCTTC
CDR3 protein: CASSSEGAASGKIYNEQFF

V gene: TRBV11-2
clone size: .
J gene: TRBJ2-1
D gene: .
CDR3 DNA: TGTGCCAGCAGCTTAGAGATAGCGAGGAGTGTGCGCAATGAGCAGTTCTTC
CDR3 protein: CASSLEIARSVRNEQFF

V gene: TRBV19
clone size: .
J gene: TRBJ1-2
D gene: TRBD1
CDR3 DNA: TGTGCCAGTAGTACGGGGACAGGCCTTTATGGCTACACCTTC
CDR3 protein: CASSTGTGLYGYTF

V gene: TRBV5-1
clone size: once
J gene: TRBJ2-5
D gene: TRBD2
CDR3 DNA: TGCGCCAGCAGCTTGGGGACTAGCGGGAGATTAAGGGAGACCCAGTACTTC
CDR3 protein: CASSLGTSGRLRETQYF

V gene: TRBV6-1
clone size: .
J gene: TRBJ2-5
D gene: .
CDR3 DNA: TGTGCCAGCAGTGCCCTACCTTTGGGCCCACAAGAGACCCAGTACTTC
CDR3 protein: CASSALPLGPQETQYF

V gene: TRBV19
clone size: many
J gene: TRBJ2-7
D gene: TRBD1
CDR3 DNA: TGTGCCAGTAGTATAGAGGGGACAGCCTACGAGCAGTACTTC
CDR3 protein: CASSIEGTAYEQYF

V gene: TRBV7-8
clone size: .
J gene: TRBJ2-5
D gene: .
CDR3 DNA: TGTGCCAGCAGCCCGGGGGGACACTCGCAAGAGACCCAGTACTTC
CDR3 protein: CASSPGGHSQETQYF

V gene: TRBV5-6
clone size: .
J gene: TRBJ2-2
D gene: TRBD2
CDR3 DNA: TGTGCCAGCAGCCGGGGGGGCGCGGCAACCACCGGGGAGCTGTTTTTT
CDR3 protein: CASSRGGAATTGELFF

V gene: TRBV6-5
clone size: .
J gene: TRBJ2-3
D gene: .
CDR3 DNA: TGTGCCAGCCGCTACGGAGGGACAGACACAGATACGCAGTATTTT
CDR3 protein: CASRYGGTDTDTQYF

V gene: TRBV5-1
clone size: .
J gene: TRBJ1-1
D gene: .
CDR3 DNA: TGCGCCAGCAGCATAAACTCAGAGGGAACTGAAGCTTTCTTT
CDR3 protein: CASSINSEGTEAFF

V gene: TRBV6-2/TRBV6-3
clone size: few
J gene: TRBJ2-6
D gene: TRBD1
CDR3 DNA: TGTGCCAGCAGTTACCATACAGGGGCTGGTTCTGGGGCCAACGTCCTGACTTTC
CDR3 protein: CASSYHTGAGSGANVLTF